This T cell receptor (beta chain) was captured in a study of metastatic and nonmetastatic thyroid tumors. Turning to the study itself: Repertoires from malignant and benign thyroid patients were compared across blood and tumor or nodule tissue.

Nobody among the patients had been given any treatment before thyroid surgery. This clone was counted between two and nine times. Since a much larger clone is just one base distant, this may be a read error. TCRdb ran MiXCR on the PCR reads. The sample includes about 92,000 clones, under 15% of them seen just once. This TCR was sampled from a female donor with papillary thyroid cancer or a benign thyroid nodule (not recorded which). Some clones in this sample may be carry-over from other donors' samples. Sequencing was carried out using blood.

The CDR3 nucleotides are TGTGCCAGCAGCTTGGGCGGGCACCGGACCTATAATCCACCCCTCCACTTT. This codes for CASSLGGHRTYNPPLHF. This chain joins TRBV5-4 and TRBJ1-6, with no clear D. Per germline, CDR1 SGHNT and CDR2 YYREEE (reference sequence). This CDR3 comprises 17 residues.